This passage covers 29 T cell receptor beta chains from one sample sequenced in a study of memory CD4+ T cells and cytomegalovirus serostatus. Here immunoSEQ multiplex PCR was the method, and the copy in TCRdb shows in-frame clones only, minus some. The sample carries fewer than 90,000 clones, around 82% recorded once. The sort gate was single viable CD3+CD4+CD8-CD45RO+ cells for memory CD4+ T cells. Sequencing input: memory CD4+ T cells from blood. The source is an adult in good health and CMV-seropositive.

The chain couples TRBV6-5 to TRBJ1-2; 7 bases agree with TRBD1. Unmatched junction bases numbered 10, after V lost 2 bases and J lost 4 bases. The CDR3 runs to 16 residues. Germline V gene data show CDR1 as MNHEY and CDR2 as SVGAGI. CDR3: CASSYDRVLNPYGYTF. The CDR3 DNA reads TGTGCCAGCAGTTACGACAGGGTCCTCAACCCCTATGGCTACACCTTC.

V and J are TRBV5-1 and TRBJ2-5; no clear D. CDR3 size: 13 residues. V lost 0 bases to trimming and J lost 5 bases, with 8 bases between them. Germline CDR1 reads SGHRS; CDR2 reads YFSETQ. DNA for the CDR3: TGCGCCAGCAGCTTGGGCGGCCGGGAGACCCAGTACTTC. Translated, it gives CASSLGGRETQYF. The full variable domain, with the rest looked up from reference TRBV5-1 and TRBJ2-5, is KAGVTQTPRYLIKTRGQQVTLSCSPISGHRSVSWYQQTPGQGLQFLFEYFSETQRNKGNFPGRFSGRQFSNSRSEMNVSTLELGDSALYLCASSLGGRETQYFGPGTRLLVL.

The genes are TRBV10-2 and TRBJ1-6; D gene unclear. The germline V gene encodes CDR1 WSHSY and CDR2 SAAADI. The germline V and J ends were trimmed by 3 bases and 6 bases, with 0 bases remaining between them. The CDR3 covers 11 residues. CDR3 in DNA: TGCGCCAGCAGTGATAATTCACCCCTCCACTTT. Its protein is CASSDNSPLHF.

In DNA form, the CDR3 reads TGCGCCAGCAGCTTGTCACAGGGGGGCACCGGGGAGCTGTTTTTT. Its protein product is CASSLSQGGTGELFF. This chain joins TRBV5-1 and TRBJ2-2, with 8 bases that match TRBD1. The V gene end was trimmed by 1 base and the J gene end by 4 bases; junction bases not matched to a gene: 3. The germline CDR1 and CDR2 sequences are SGHRS and YFSETQ. This CDR3 is 15 amino acids long.

The chain uses TRBV6-4 and TRBJ1-3, with a weak D call TRBD1 (5 bases). The germline CDR1 and CDR2 sequences are MRHNA and SNTAGT. Trimming left V 0 bases short and J 2 bases short, with 14 bases between. The CDR3 is 17 amino acids. CDR3 bases: TGTGCCAGCAGTGACTCCGTAGGGACCGGTGCTGGAAACACCATATATTTT. Its protein product is CASSDSVGTGAGNTIYF.

CDR3 amino acids: CASSDLYEQYF. The CDR3 bases are TGTGCCAGCAGCGACCTGTACGAGCAGTACTTC. The chain uses TRBV7-2 and TRBJ2-7; no definite D call. Per germline, CDR1 SGHTA and CDR2 FQGNSA. V shed 5 bases and J shed 4 bases, with 6 bases lying between them. The CDR3 contains 11 residues.

The CDR3 sequence: CASSPDRGYEQYF. The CDR3 region has the DNA TGTGCCAGCAGCCCGGACAGGGGATACGAGCAGTACTTC. The chain couples TRBV11-2 to TRBJ2-7; 9 bases line up with TRBD1. Germline CDR1 and CDR2: SGHAT and FQNNGV. This CDR3 is built from 13 residues. V dropped 5 bases and J dropped 4; count of bases not matched to a gene: 3.

This chain links TRBV29-1 with TRBJ2-7; 8 nucleotides line up with TRBD1. The CDR3 contains 12 residues. Losses at the gene ends were 7 bases for V and 3 bases for J; bases not matched to a gene: 5. Germline V gene lookup returns CDR1 SQVTM and CDR2 ANQGSEA. The CDR3 region is CSALGQGYEQYV. CDR3 coding DNA: TGCAGCGCTCTCGGACAGGGCTACGAGCAGTACGTC.

The chain links TRBV7-9 to TRBJ1-2; possible D gene TRBD1, 5 bases. Germline V gene sequence: CDR1 SEHNR, CDR2 FQNEAQ (reference sequence). V lost 8 bases and J 2 bases, leaving 12 bases between the germline ends. There are 13 residues in the CDR3. CDR3 amino acids: CASSRGVNYGYTF. CDR3 nucleotides: TGTGCCAGCTCAAGAGGGGTGAACTATGGCTACACCTTC.

The rearrangement links TRBV2 to TRBJ1-2, with 7 bases identical to TRBD1. After removal of 7 bases from V and 2 bases from J, the junction contained 10 bases not matched to a gene. Germline V gene lookup returns CDR1 SNHLY and CDR2 FYNNEI. CDR3 size: 15 residues. The chain's CDR3 is CASTSPSTGNYGYTF. CDR3 DNA sequence: TGTGCCAGCACCTCCCCCTCGACAGGGAACTATGGCTACACCTTC. The whole variable domain, filled in from reference TRBV2 and TRBJ1-2, reads EPEVTQTPSHQVTQMGQEVILRCVPISNHLYFYWYRQILGQKVEFLVSFYNNEISEKSEIFDDQFSVERPDGSNFTLKIRSTKLEDSAMYFCASTSPSTGNYGYTFGSGTRLTVV.

This clone came up a few times. The chain combines TRBV2 with TRBJ1-5; D perhaps matches TRBD1 (5 bases). CDR1 SNHLY and CDR2 FYNNEI come from the germline V gene. V was shortened by 8 bases and J by 8 bases, with 13 bases between the two germline ends. The CDR3 is made up of 12 amino acids. As DNA, the CDR3 is TGTGCCAGCGGACACCCTAGGGAGCCCCAGCATTTT. It is translated as CASGHPREPQHF. Filled out from reference TRBV2 and TRBJ1-5, the complete variable domain reads EPEVTQTPSHQVTQMGQEVILRCVPISNHLYFYWYRQILGQKVEFLVSFYNNEISEKSEIFDDQFSVERPDGSNFTLKIRSTKLEDSAMYFCASGHPREPQHFGDGTRLSIL.

This chain uses TRBV11-2 with TRBJ2-3; 12 bases fit TRBD2. The CDR3 sequence is 18 residues long. V was pared by 5 bases and J by 5 bases, with 14 bases of the junction left unmatched. Germline CDR1 and CDR2: SGHAT and FQNNGV. For the CDR3, the DNA is TGTGCCAGCAGCCGCCCCCCCTCTAGCGGGGGGGCCGGAGATACGCAGTATTTT. Amino acids: CASSRPPSSGGAGDTQYF.

The chain employs TRBV19 and TRBJ1-6, with D possibly TRBD1 on 5 matching bases. The CDR3 length is 17 residues. Germline lookup yields CDR1 LNHDA and CDR2 SQIVND (reference sequence). V was pared by 3 bases and J by 8 bases, with 20 bases between. The CDR3 coding sequence is TGTGCCAGTAGTATGGGGTCGGACAACCTGGGGTATTCACCCCTCCACTTT. The encoded protein is CASSMGSDNLGYSPLHF.

The genes are TRBV7-9 and TRBJ2-1, with D perhaps TRBD1 (5 bases). Trimming took off 5 bases at V and 7 bases at J, with 18 bases between the two ends. The CDR3 contains 15 residues. The germline V gene encodes CDR1 SEHNR and CDR2 FQNEAQ (reference sequence). The CDR3 sequence is CASSAKIRVGNEQFF. The CDR3 region has the DNA TGTGCCAGCAGCGCCAAGATCAGGGTGGGAAATGAGCAGTTCTTC.

The chain has TRBV14 and TRBJ2-2; the D gene is possibly TRBD1 (5 bases). The CDR3 extends over 15 amino acids. Germline values: CDR1 SGHDN, CDR2 FVKESK. Trimming cost V 4 bases and J 7 bases, with 16 bases left between them. The CDR3 region has the DNA TGTGCCAGCAGCCCCTGGGGCAGGGCGAACGGGGAGCTGTTTTTT. Amino acids: CASSPWGRANGELFF.

The table lists this clone with a count of one. This rearrangement joins TRBV4-3 to TRBJ2-5; TRBD1 matches at 9 bases. The CDR3 is 16 residues long. In germline, CDR1 is LGHNA, CDR2 YSLEER. V was clipped by 4 bases and J by 1 base; unmatched bases: 7. In DNA, the CDR3 is TGCGCCAGCAGCCCAGGGGACAGGGTAACCCAAGAGACCCAGTACTTC. Translation gives CASSPGDRVTQETQYF.

This clone was counted a few times. V gene TRBV2 combines with J gene TRBJ1-2, with no clear D. Germline CDR1 SNHLY, CDR2 FYNNEI. V was trimmed by 2 bases and J by 4 bases, leaving 11 bases between them. The CDR3 is 14 amino acids. The CDR3 sequence is CASSELGGSYGYTF. CDR3 nucleotide sequence: TGTGCCAGCAGTGAATTGGGCGGGTCCTATGGCTACACCTTC.

The rearrangement uses TRBV10-3 and TRBJ2-1; 10 nucleotides align to TRBD2. After removal of 3 bases from V and 4 bases from J, the junction contained 9 bases not matched to a gene. Per the germline V gene, CDR1 is ENHRY and CDR2 is SYGVKD. The length of the CDR3 is 17 residues. CDR3 sequence reads: CAISDPSSSGGYNEQFF. The CDR3 bases are TGTGCCATCAGTGACCCCTCGTCTAGCGGGGGATACAATGAGCAGTTCTTC.

A few counts support this clone. The V call is TRBV28, the J call TRBJ2-2, with 9 positions matching TRBD1. V trimming: 6 bases; J trimming: 6 bases; junction bases outside the gene matches: 8. This CDR3 has 15 amino acids. From germline, CDR1 is MDHEN and CDR2 SYDVKM. CDR3 sequence reads: CASRDRGSRPGELFF. CDR3 nucleotides: TGTGCCAGCAGAGACAGGGGGTCGAGGCCCGGGGAGCTGTTTTTT.

The chain has TRBV5-1 and TRBJ1-1, with a weak D call TRBD1 (6 bases). Trimming removed 2 bases at V and 3 bases at J, with 8 bases between. Germline V gives CDR1 SGHRS, CDR2 YFSETQ. This CDR3 spans 13 amino acids. The CDR3 protein is CASSLQGYTEAFF. For the CDR3, the DNA is TGCGCCAGCAGCTTACAGGGCTACACTGAAGCTTTCTTT.

This clone was seen a single time. The CDR3 region has the DNA TGTGCCAGTGAGAAGAATGGCGGAAGGGAGGAGACCCAGTACTTC. It translates to CASEKNGGREETQYF. V usage is TRBV6-1 and J usage is TRBJ2-5, with D perhaps TRBD2 (5 bases). The germline V gene has CDR1 MNHNS and CDR2 SASEGT. Trimming took 9 bases from V and 5 from J, leaving 22 bases between them. The CDR3 is 15 amino acids.

This chain joins TRBV28 and TRBJ1-3, with D possibly TRBD1 on 6 matching bases. Germline-derived CDR1 and CDR2 are MDHEN and SYDVKM. This CDR3 comprises 14 residues. V gave up 8 bases and J gave up 0 bases, with 11 bases separating them. The CDR3 region is CASLDSDSGNTIYF. The CDR3 coding sequence is TGTGCCAGCCTGGACAGTGACTCTGGAAACACCATATATTTT.

The chain links TRBV5-8 to TRBJ1-2, with TRBD1 identical over 7 bases. Looked up from germline, CDR1 is SGHTS and CDR2 is YDEGEE. The CDR3 has 13 amino acids. V was pared by 5 bases and J by 4 bases, with 5 bases of the junction left unmatched. The CDR3 here is CASRKDRFYGYTF. In nucleotides, the CDR3 is TGTGCCAGCAGAAAGGACAGGTTCTATGGCTACACCTTC.

As for this clone: Other DNA sequences in this sample translate to the same CDR3. J is TRBJ2-1 and V is TRBV11-2, with 7 bases identical to TRBD1. The V gene's germline CDR1 is SGHAT and CDR2 FQNNGV. V was pared by 0 bases and J by 2 bases, with 4 bases of the junction left unmatched. CDR3 size: 16 residues. CDR3 nucleotide sequence: TGTGCCAGCAGCTTAGATCTGGGACAGACCTACAATGAGCAGTTCTTC. Translating it yields CASSLDLGQTYNEQFF.

V gene TRBV7-2 combines with J gene TRBJ1-5; D unresolved. Per germline, CDR1 SGHTA and CDR2 FQGNSA. This CDR3 is 14 amino acids long. V was clipped by 1 base and J by 3 bases, with 7 bases between them. The CDR3 DNA reads TGTGCCAGCAGCTTAGAGGGCTCCAATCAGCCCCAGCATTTT. This encodes CASSLEGSNQPQHF.

The chain recombines TRBV11-2 with TRBJ2-2; 10 nucleotides line up with TRBD1. The germline gives CDR1 SGHAT, CDR2 FQNNGV. V trimming: 5 bases; J trimming: 2 bases; junction bases outside the gene matches: 5. The CDR3 is made up of 16 amino acids. The CDR3 nucleotides are TGTGCCAGCAGCGTTGGACAGGGGGTTAACACCGGGGAGCTGTTTTTT. Encoded protein: CASSVGQGVNTGELFF.

V is TRBV28 and J is TRBJ1-1; D remains ambiguous. The CDR3 is 19 residues long. CDR1 is MDHEN and CDR2 is SYDVKM in the germline V gene. V was shortened by 3 bases and J by 2 bases, with 25 bases between the two germline ends. CDR3 protein: CASSFEITGLRLLNTEAFF. The CDR3, as DNA: TGTGCCAGCAGTTTCGAAATCACCGGCCTCCGACTACTAAACACTGAAGCTTTCTTT.

The V call is TRBV29-1, the J call TRBJ1-2, with a weak D call TRBD1 (6 bases). Germline-derived CDR1 and CDR2 are SQVTM and ANQGSEA. The V end lost 4 bases, the J end lost 2 bases, and 14 bases lay between the germline ends. The CDR3 is made up of 14 amino acids. The CDR3 DNA sequence: TGCAGCGTTGGGGTGCTTCAGGGGAACTATGGCTACACCTTC. This encodes CSVGVLQGNYGYTF.

The chain is built from TRBV5-1 and TRBJ1-2; D not resolved. V shed 0 bases and J shed 7 bases, with 7 bases lying between them. The CDR3 is 12 amino acids. Germline loops: CDR1 SGHRS, CDR2 YFSETQ. In DNA, the CDR3 is TGCGCCAGCAGCTTGGACCGGACTGGCTACACCTTC. It yields the protein CASSLDRTGYTF.